Each of the 17 T cell receptor beta chains below was sequenced from the same sample in a study of graft-versus-host responses after intestinal transplantation. This table comes from immunoSEQ multiplex PCR, and its TCRdb copy is limited to in-frame clones, with some not included. The sample has 84,000 or so clones, roughly 91% seen once. No antigens are known for them. Here the sequenced sample was unstimulated CD8+ T cells sorted from spleen or lymph node cells, taken before transplant. The receptors were gathered from a human donor who was the organ donor for an intestinal transplant.

This chain uses TRBV7-9 with TRBJ1-5; 11 nucleotides match TRBD1. CDR3 length: 15 amino acids. Looked up from germline, CDR1 is SEHNR and CDR2 is FQNEAQ (reference sequence). Unmatched junction bases numbered 4, after V lost 3 bases and J lost 6 bases. CDR3 DNA sequence: TGTGCCAGCAGCTTCGGGACAGGGGGGGGTCAGCCCCAGCATTTT. Translation: CASSFGTGGGQPQHF.

V gene TRBV13 combines with J gene TRBJ2-3; no firm D call. CDR1 PRHDT and CDR2 FYEKMQ come from the germline V gene (reference sequence). The CDR3 contains 11 residues. Deletions cut 4 bases from V and 5 bases from J, with 4 bases between. For the CDR3, the DNA is TGTGCCAGCAGCTCCGGAGATACGCAGTATTTT. Protein sequence: CASSSGDTQYF.

This clone was seen a single time. V usage is TRBV2 and J usage is TRBJ2-7; tentatively, D is TRBD1 (6 bases). Germline V gives CDR1 SNHLY, CDR2 FYNNEI. CDR3 length equals 13 residues. The V end was cut by 2 bases, the J end by 3 bases, with 8 bases between. CDR3 in amino acids: CASSEWTVYEQYF. The CDR3 coding sequence is TGTGCCAGCAGTGAATGGACAGTCTACGAGCAGTACTTC.

CDR3 DNA: TGCGCCAGCGCGGGAGTAGGGAGGGGGTGGGGCACTGAAGCTTTCTTT. As protein: CASAGVGRGWGTEAFF. The chain is built from TRBV4-1 and TRBJ1-1, with D tentatively TRBD1 (6 bases). The CDR3 sequence is 16 residues long. V gave up 8 bases and J gave up 4 bases, with 23 bases separating them. The germline V gene has CDR1 MGHRA and CDR2 YSYEKL.

The V and J genes are TRBV27 and TRBJ2-7, with a possible D match to TRBD2 (5 bases). This CDR3 spans 15 amino acids. Germline CDR1 reads MNHEY; CDR2 reads SMNVEV (reference sequence). V was clipped by 5 bases and J by 0 bases, with 14 bases between them. In DNA, the CDR3 is TGTGCCAGCAGTCCCCCCGAGCGGCTCTCCTACGAGCAGTACTTC. Its protein product is CASSPPERLSYEQYF.

The rearrangement uses TRBV10-2 and TRBJ1-5; 9 bases align to TRBD1. V was clipped by 6 bases and J by 7 bases; unmatched bases: 4. Looked up from germline, CDR1 is WSHSY and CDR2 is SAAADI. This CDR3 has 13 residues. CDR3 residues: CASRGQGGQPQHF. DNA for the CDR3: TGCGCCAGCAGGGGACAGGGAGGCCAGCCCCAGCATTTT.

V is TRBV21-1 and J is TRBJ1-4. TRBV21-1 is classified as a pseudogene. This CDR3 has 16 amino acids. The CDR3: CASRKRPWRGREKLFF. CDR3 nucleotides: TGTGCCAGCAGGAAACGTCCCTGGAGGGGTAGGGAAAAACTGTTTTTT.

The chain carries TRBV6-5 and TRBJ2-2; 7 nucleotides agree with TRBD1. The J segment lost 6 bases and the V segment lost 7 bases, leaving 5 bases of the junction unmatched. CDR1 and CDR2 (germline): MNHEY, SVGAGI. The CDR3 covers 13 residues. In DNA form, the CDR3 reads TGTGCCAGCACCGTACAGGGGTCCGGGGAGCTGTTTTTT. It is translated as CASTVQGSGELFF.

The V gene is TRBV5-1, the J gene TRBJ2-7; 7 bases fit TRBD1. The CDR3 has 18 amino acids. V lost 0 bases, J lost 3 bases, and 15 bases stayed unmatched. Germline V gene lookup returns CDR1 SGHRS and CDR2 YFSETQ. CDR3 bases: TGCGCCAGCAGCTTGGGACAGGGTAATCCACTGACCCTCTACGAGCAGTACTTC. Encoded protein: CASSLGQGNPLTLYEQYF.

V gene TRBV4-1 combines with J gene TRBJ2-1, with TRBD2 matching 12 bases. CDR3 length equals 15 residues. With 6 bases clipped from V and 4 bases from J, the junction kept 4 bases outside the gene matches. Germline lookup yields CDR1 MGHRA and CDR2 YSYEKL. The CDR3 DNA sequence: TGCGCCAGCAGACAGACTAGCGGGGGTTACAATGAGCAGTTCTTC. Translating it yields CASRQTSGGYNEQFF.

The genes are TRBV2 and TRBJ2-1; 11 bases fit TRBD2. V trimming: 7 bases; J trimming: 7 bases; junction bases outside the gene matches: 12. Germline V gene data show CDR1 as SNHLY and CDR2 as FYNNEI. There are 16 residues in the CDR3. The CDR3 nucleotides are TGTGCCAGCAAAGATTTTGCCGGGACTAGCGGTAATGAGCAGTTCTTC. This encodes CASKDFAGTSGNEQFF.

J is TRBJ2-1 and V is TRBV5-4, with TRBD2 matching over 9 bases. This CDR3 is 16 amino acids long. In germline, CDR1 is SGHNT, CDR2 YYREEE (reference sequence). After removal of 6 bases from V and 6 bases from J, the junction contained 13 bases not matched to a gene. The CDR3 nucleotides are TGTGCCAGCACCTCGCCCCGACTAGCGGACCGCAATGAGCAGTTCTTC. Translated, it gives CASTSPRLADRNEQFF.

V gene TRBV11-2 combines with J gene TRBJ2-7; TRBD1 is a possible D gene (5 bases). Germline V gene sequence: CDR1 SGHAT, CDR2 FQNNGV. Trimming took off 2 bases at V and 2 bases at J, with 7 bases between the two ends. This CDR3 is built from 13 residues. The CDR3 sequence: CASSLSQAYEQYF. CDR3 coding DNA: TGTGCCAGCAGCTTATCACAGGCCTACGAGCAGTACTTC.

V and J are TRBV25-1 and TRBJ1-3; D is unclear. Germline CDR1 reads MGHDK; CDR2 reads SYGVNS. The CDR3 length is 12 residues. The V and J ends lost 6 bases and 0 bases respectively, with 3 bases between them. Here the CDR3 DNA reads TGTGCCAGCAGGAGCTCTGGAAACACCATATATTTT. The encoded protein is CASRSSGNTIYF.

The chain links TRBV6-6 to TRBJ1-4, with a possible D match to TRBD1 (6 bases). Germline V gene sequence: CDR1 MNHNY, CDR2 SVGAGI (reference sequence). V was pared by 5 bases and J by 4 bases, with 14 bases between. The CDR3 length is 15 residues. Written as DNA, the CDR3 is TGTGCCAGCAGTCTACTCAGGGGAGATAATGAAAAACTGTTTTTT. It encodes CASSLLRGDNEKLFF.

The sample holds one count of this clone. The rearrangement joins TRBV4-2 to TRBJ1-5; 9 bases are shared with TRBD1. Trimming took 0 bases from V and 8 from J; bases not matched to a gene: 11. CDR1 and CDR2 (germline): LGHNA, YNFKEQ. This CDR3 has 17 amino acids. CDR3 amino acids: CASSQDSATGGKEPQHF. The CDR3 DNA follows: TGTGCCAGCAGCCAAGATTCCGCTACAGGGGGCAAGGAGCCCCAGCATTTT.

The CDR3 bases are TGTGCCTGGAGCCATGTAGCGGCCTACGAGCAGTACTTC. It translates to CAWSHVAAYEQYF. This rearrangement joins TRBV30 to TRBJ2-7, with a weak D call TRBD2 (6 bases). Trimming left V 3 bases short and J 2 bases short, with 11 bases between. The CDR3 length is 13 residues. Germline-derived CDR1 and CDR2 are GTSNPN and SVGIG (reference sequence).